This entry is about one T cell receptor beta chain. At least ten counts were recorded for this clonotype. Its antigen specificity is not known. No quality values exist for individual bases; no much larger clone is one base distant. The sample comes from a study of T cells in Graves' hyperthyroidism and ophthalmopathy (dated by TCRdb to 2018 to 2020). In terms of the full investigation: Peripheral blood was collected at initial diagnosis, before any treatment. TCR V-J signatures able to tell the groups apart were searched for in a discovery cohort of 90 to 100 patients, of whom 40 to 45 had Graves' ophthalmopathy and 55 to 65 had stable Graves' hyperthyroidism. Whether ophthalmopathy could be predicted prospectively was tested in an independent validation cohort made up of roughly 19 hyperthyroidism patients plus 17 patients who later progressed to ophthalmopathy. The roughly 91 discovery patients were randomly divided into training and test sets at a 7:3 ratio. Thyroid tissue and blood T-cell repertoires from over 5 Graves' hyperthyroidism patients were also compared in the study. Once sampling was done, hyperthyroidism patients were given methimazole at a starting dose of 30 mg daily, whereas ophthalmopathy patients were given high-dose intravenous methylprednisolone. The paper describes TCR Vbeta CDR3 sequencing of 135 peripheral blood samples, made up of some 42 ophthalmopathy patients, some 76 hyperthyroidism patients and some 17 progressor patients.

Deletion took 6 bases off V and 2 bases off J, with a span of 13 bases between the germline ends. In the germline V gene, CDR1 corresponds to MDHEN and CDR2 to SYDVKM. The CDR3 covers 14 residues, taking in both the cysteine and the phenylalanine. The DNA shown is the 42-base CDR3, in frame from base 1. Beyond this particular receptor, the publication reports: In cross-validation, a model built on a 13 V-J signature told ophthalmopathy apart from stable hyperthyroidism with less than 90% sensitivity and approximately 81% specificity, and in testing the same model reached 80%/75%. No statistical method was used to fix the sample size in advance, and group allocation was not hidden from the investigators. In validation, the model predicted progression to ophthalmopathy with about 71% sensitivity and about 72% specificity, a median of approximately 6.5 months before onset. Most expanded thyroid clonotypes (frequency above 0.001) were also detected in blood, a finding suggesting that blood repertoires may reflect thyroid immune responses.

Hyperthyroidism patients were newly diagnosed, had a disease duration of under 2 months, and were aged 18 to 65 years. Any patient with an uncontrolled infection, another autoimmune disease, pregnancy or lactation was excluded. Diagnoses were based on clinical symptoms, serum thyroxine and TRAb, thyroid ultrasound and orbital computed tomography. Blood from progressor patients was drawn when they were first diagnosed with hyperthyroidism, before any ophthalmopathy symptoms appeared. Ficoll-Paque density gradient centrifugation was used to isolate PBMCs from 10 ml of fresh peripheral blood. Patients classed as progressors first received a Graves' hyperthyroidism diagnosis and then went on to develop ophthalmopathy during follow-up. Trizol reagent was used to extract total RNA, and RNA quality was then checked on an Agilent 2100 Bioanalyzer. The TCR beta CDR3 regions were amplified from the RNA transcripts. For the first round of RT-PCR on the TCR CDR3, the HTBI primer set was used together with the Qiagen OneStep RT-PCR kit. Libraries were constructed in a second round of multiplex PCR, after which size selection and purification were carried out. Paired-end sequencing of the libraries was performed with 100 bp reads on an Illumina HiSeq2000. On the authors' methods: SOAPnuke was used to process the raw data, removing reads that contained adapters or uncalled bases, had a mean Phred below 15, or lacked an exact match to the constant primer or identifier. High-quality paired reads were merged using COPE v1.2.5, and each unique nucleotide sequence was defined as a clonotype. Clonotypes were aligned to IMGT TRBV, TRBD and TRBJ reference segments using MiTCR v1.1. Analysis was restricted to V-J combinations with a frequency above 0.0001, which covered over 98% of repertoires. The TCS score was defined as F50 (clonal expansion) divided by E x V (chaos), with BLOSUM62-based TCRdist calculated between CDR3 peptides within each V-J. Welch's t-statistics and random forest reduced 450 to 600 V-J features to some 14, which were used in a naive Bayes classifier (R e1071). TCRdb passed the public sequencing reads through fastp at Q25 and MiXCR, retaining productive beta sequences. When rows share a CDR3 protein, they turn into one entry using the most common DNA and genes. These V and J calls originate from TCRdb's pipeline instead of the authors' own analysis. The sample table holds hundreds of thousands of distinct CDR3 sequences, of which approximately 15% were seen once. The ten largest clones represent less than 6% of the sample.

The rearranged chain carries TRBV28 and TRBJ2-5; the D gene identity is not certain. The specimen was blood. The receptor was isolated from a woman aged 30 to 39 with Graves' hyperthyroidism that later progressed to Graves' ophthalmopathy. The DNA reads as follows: TGTGCCAGCAGCCCTACCGGACGGCAAGAGACCCAGTACTTC. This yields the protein CASSPTGRQETQYF. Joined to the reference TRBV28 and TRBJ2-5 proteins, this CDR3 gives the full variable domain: DVKVTQSSRYLVKRTGEKVFLECVQDMDHENMFWYRQDPGLGLRLIYFSYDVKMKEKGDIPEGYSVSREKKERFSLILESASTNQTSMYLCASSPTGRQETQYFGPGTRLLVL.